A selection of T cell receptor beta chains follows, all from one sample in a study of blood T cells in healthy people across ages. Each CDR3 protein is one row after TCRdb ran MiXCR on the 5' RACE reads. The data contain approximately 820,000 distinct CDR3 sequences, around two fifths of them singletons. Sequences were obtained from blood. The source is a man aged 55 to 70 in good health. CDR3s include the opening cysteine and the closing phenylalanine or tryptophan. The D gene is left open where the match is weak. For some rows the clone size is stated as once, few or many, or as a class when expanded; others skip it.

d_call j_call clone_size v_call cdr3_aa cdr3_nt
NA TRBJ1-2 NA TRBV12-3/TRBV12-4 CASIYAGGRESYTF TGTGCCAGCATCTATGCCGGGGGGAGGGAGAGCTACACCTTC
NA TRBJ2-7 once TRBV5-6 CASRPTKGALYEQYF TGTGCCAGCAGACCTACTAAAGGGGCGCTCTACGAGCAGTACTTC
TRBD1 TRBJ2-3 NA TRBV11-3 CASSLTDTDQGALGDTQYF TGTGCCAGCAGCTTAACCGATACAGACCAGGGGGCTTTGGGAGATACGCAGTATTTT
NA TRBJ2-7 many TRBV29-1 CSVEKDYEQYF TGCAGCGTTGAAAAGGACTACGAGCAGTACTTC
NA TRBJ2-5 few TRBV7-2 CASSLAAGLLETQYF TGTGCCAGCAGCTTAGCGGCGGGCCTCTTAGAGACCCAGTACTTC
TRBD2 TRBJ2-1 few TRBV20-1 CSAASGGPELNEQFF TGCAGTGCGGCTAGCGGGGGCCCCGAGTTGAATGAGCAGTTCTTC
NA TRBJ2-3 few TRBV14 CASSGLALTDTQYF TGTGCCAGCAGCGGGCTAGCCCTCACAGATACGCAGTATTTT
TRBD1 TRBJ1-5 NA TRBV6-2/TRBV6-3 CASSRKSGTGPRGENQPQHF TGTGCCAGCAGCCGCAAATCCGGGACAGGGCCACGCGGGGAGAATCAGCCCCAGCATTTT
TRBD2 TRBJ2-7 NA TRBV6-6 CASSRGDWGEQYF TGTGCCAGCAGTCGGGGGGACTGGGGCGAGCAGTACTTC
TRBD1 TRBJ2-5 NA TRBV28 CAGSPTGRVEETQYF TGTGCCGGCAGCCCGACAGGGAGAGTCGAAGAGACCCAGTACTTC
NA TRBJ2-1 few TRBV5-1 CASSLVDIYNEQFF TGCGCCAGCAGCTTGGTGGACATTTACAATGAGCAGTTCTTC
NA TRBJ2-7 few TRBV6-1 CASSEISAGGFHEQYF TGTGCCAGCAGTGAGATTTCCGCCGGAGGATTTCACGAGCAGTACTTC
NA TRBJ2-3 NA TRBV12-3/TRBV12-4 CASSPGALTDTQYF TGTGCCAGCAGTCCTGGGGCACTCACAGATACGCAGTATTTT
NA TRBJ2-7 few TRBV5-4 CASSLDIGQGRKQYF TGTGCCAGCAGCTTGGATATTGGGCAGGGCAGAAAGCAGTACTTC
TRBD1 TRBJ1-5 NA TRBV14 CASSNRDRGQGSNQPQHF TGTGCCAGCAGTAACCGGGACAGGGGGCAAGGGAGCAATCAGCCCCAGCATTTT
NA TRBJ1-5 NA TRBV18 CASSPYLSNQPQHF TGTGCCAGCTCACCCTACTTGAGCAATCAGCCCCAGCATTTT
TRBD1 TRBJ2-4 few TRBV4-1 CASSQGQGAPLLAKNIQYF TGCGCCAGCAGCCAGGGACAGGGGGCACCCCTTCTGGCCAAAAACATTCAGTACTTC
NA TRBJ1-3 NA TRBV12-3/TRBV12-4 CASLQGQFGNTIYF TGTGCCAGCCTCCAAGGACAGTTTGGAAACACCATATATTTT
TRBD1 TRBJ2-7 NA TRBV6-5 CASSWGQSYGQYF TGTGCCAGTAGTTGGGGACAGTCCTACGGGCAGTACTTC
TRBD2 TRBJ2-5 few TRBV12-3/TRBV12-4 CASSSPTSGGPTEETQYF TGTGCCAGCAGTTCGCCGACTAGCGGGGGGCCGACGGAAGAGACCCAGTACTTC
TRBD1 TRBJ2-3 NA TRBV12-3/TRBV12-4 CASRPGTGGVDTQYF TGTGCCAGCAGGCCCGGGACAGGGGGCGTAGATACGCAGTATTTT
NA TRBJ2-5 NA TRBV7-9 CASSGQTQYF TGTGCCAGCTCTGGGCAGACCCAGTACTTC
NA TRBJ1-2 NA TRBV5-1 CAGSFDSRTANYGYTF TGCGCCGGCAGCTTTGACTCCAGGACAGCCAACTATGGCTACACCTTC
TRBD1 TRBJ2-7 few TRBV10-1 CASSDRDSPYEQYF TGCGCCAGCAGTGACCGGGACAGCCCGTACGAGCAGTACTTC
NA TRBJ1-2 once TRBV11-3 CASSLRGRSWDGYTF TGTGCCAGCAGCTTACGGGGGCGTTCCTGGGATGGCTACACCTTC
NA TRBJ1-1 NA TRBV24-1 CATSVGDVTAEAFF TGTGCCACCAGTGTTGGGGACGTGACGGCTGAAGCTTTCTTT
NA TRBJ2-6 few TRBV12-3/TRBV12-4 CASNPSGANVLTF TGTGCCAGCAACCCCTCTGGGGCCAACGTCCTGACTTTC
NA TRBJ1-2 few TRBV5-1 CASSLAGRGDGYTF TGCGCCAGCAGCTTGGCAGGGCGGGGCGATGGCTACACCTTC